Shown below are 26 T cell receptor beta chains from a single sample sequenced in a study of blood T cell repertoires in COVID-19. Assay: immunoSEQ multiplex PCR; the TCRdb copy retains only in-frame clones and omits some. The sample has 110,000 to 150,000 clones, about 87% seen once. The specimen was peripheral blood. The source is a human donor in a cohort sampled during active COVID-19.

The chain combines TRBV29-1 with TRBJ2-5, with 8 bases fitting TRBD2. The germline V gene has CDR1 SQVTM and CDR2 ANQGSEA. The CDR3 loop spans 13 amino acids. Losses at the gene ends were 6 bases for V and 5 bases for J; bases not matched to a gene: 8. This chain's CDR3 is CSVSLAAGETQYF. CDR3 sequence (DNA): TGCAGCGTCTCACTAGCGGCAGGGGAGACCCAGTACTTC. The whole variable domain, remainder taken from reference TRBV29-1 and TRBJ2-5, is SAVISQKPSRDICQRGTSLTIQCQVDSQVTMMFWYRQQPGQSLTLIATANQGSEATYESGFVIDKFPISRPNLTFSTLTVSNMSPEDSSIYLCSVSLAAGETQYFGPGTRLLVL.

This clone was observed a single time. The rearrangement uses TRBV4-2 and TRBJ2-1; 7 bases are shared with TRBD2. CDR1 and CDR2 from the germline V gene are LGHNA and YNFKEQ. The CDR3 runs 15 residues. V was clipped by 3 bases and J by 8 bases; unmatched bases: 10. CDR3 bases: TGTGCCAGCAGCCAGGAGACTAGCCTTCGGGATGAGCAGTTCTTC. This translates into CASSQETSLRDEQFF.

This clone is a singleton in its sample. This chain joins TRBV19 and TRBJ2-7, with 8 bases identical to TRBD1. In germline, CDR1 is LNHDA, CDR2 SQIVND (reference sequence). The junction had 4 bases not matched to a gene; V was cut back by 3 bases and J by 6 bases. The CDR3 runs to 13 residues. The CDR3 reads CASSIGQGFEQYF. The CDR3 DNA reads as TGTGCCAGTAGTATTGGACAGGGATTCGAGCAGTACTTC.

The CDR3 sequence: CASSSSQETQYF. CDR3 DNA sequence: TGCGCCAGCAGCTCGAGCCAAGAGACCCAGTACTTC. This chain uses TRBV5-1 with TRBJ2-5; D uncertain. Trimming cost V 3 bases and J 1 base, with 4 bases left between them. Germline loops: CDR1 SGHRS, CDR2 YFSETQ. The CDR3 sequence is 12 residues long.

The chain is built from TRBV30 and TRBJ2-7, with TRBD1 as a possible D gene (6 bases). CDR3 size: 12 residues. Trimming took 4 bases from V and 5 from J, leaving 12 bases between them. In germline, CDR1 is GTSNPN, CDR2 SVGIG (reference sequence). The CDR3 reads CAWTPAGDEQYF. The CDR3, as DNA: TGTGCCTGGACCCCGGCAGGGGACGAGCAGTACTTC. Looking up the rest from reference TRBV30 and TRBJ2-7 gives the full variable domain: SQTIHQWPATLVQPVGSPLSLECTVEGTSNPNLYWYRQAAGRGLQLLFYSVGIGQISSEVPQNLSASRPQDRQFILSSKKLLLSDSGFYLCAWTPAGDEQYFGPGTRLTVT.

The chain recombines TRBV6-5 with TRBJ2-7, with 9 nucleotides matching TRBD1. Germline assignment: CDR1 MNHEY and CDR2 SVGAGI. This CDR3 has 15 amino acids. V trimming: 6 bases; J trimming: 3 bases; junction bases outside the gene matches: 9. The CDR3 spells CASRIYRGHNYEQYF. Here the CDR3 DNA reads TGTGCCAGCAGGATCTACAGGGGGCACAACTACGAGCAGTACTTC.

The chain has TRBV24-1 and TRBJ2-3; 7 bases line up with TRBD1. The trim removed 3 bases at V and 1 base at J, leaving 3 bases unmatched. Germline CDR1 KGHDR, CDR2 SFDVKD. The CDR3 is 15 amino acids. The CDR3 bases are TGTGCCACCAGTGATCCGGGACAGCGCACAGATACGCAGTATTTT. Amino acids: CATSDPGQRTDTQYF.

V gene TRBV11-3 combines with J gene TRBJ2-5; D remains unclear. This CDR3 contains 13 residues. Deletions cut 4 bases from V and 2 bases from J, with 8 bases between. The germline gives CDR1 SGHNT, CDR2 YENEEA. CDR3 coding DNA: TGTGCCAGCAGCTCCGGAGTGCAAGAGACCCAGTACTTC. It codes for CASSSGVQETQYF.

This chain connects TRBV5-4 to TRBJ2-3, with TRBD2 matching 9 bases. V lost 5 bases to trimming and J lost 1 base; unmatched junction nucleotides: 2. Germline loops: CDR1 SGHNT, CDR2 YYREEE (reference sequence). The CDR3 extends over 14 amino acids. CDR3 sequence (DNA): TGTGCCAGCAGAATAGCGGGGGGCACAGATACGCAGTATTTT. Translating it yields CASRIAGGTDTQYF.

The chain combines TRBV10-1 with TRBJ1-3; a weak D match, TRBD1 (5 bases). The CDR3 spans 15 residues. In germline, CDR1 is WNHNN, CDR2 SYGVQD (reference sequence). Trimming pared 11 bases from V and 1 base from J, leaving 18 bases between. The CDR3 region has the DNA TGCGCCGTATTAGGCAGGGTGTCTTCTGGAAACACCATATATTTT. Translated, it gives CAVLGRVSSGNTIYF.

V and J are TRBV9 and TRBJ2-5; 14 bases align to TRBD2. The junction had 5 bases not matched to a gene; V was cut back by 0 bases and J by 7 bases. This CDR3 is 16 amino acids long. The germline CDR1 and CDR2 sequences are SGDLS and YYNGEE. Written as DNA, the CDR3 is TGTGCCAGCAGCGTAGCCGGGACTAGCGGGAGTGGGACCCAGTACTTC. As protein: CASSVAGTSGSGTQYF.

The chain joins TRBV11-2 to TRBJ2-7; 10 nucleotides line up with TRBD2. Trimming took 2 bases from V and 2 from J; bases not matched to a gene: 3. The CDR3 covers 15 residues. In germline, CDR1 is SGHAT, CDR2 FQNNGV. CDR3 loop: CASSLTLAGAYEQYF. The CDR3 region has the DNA TGTGCCAGCAGCTTAACGCTAGCGGGAGCCTACGAGCAGTACTTC.

This clone is a singleton in its sample. The CDR3 DNA is TGTGCCAGCAGCTCCCGGGACAGGGGGACATGGGGGGCCAACGTCCTGACTTTC. Translating gives CASSSRDRGTWGANVLTF. The chain joins TRBV5-4 to TRBJ2-6; 11 bases line up with TRBD1. The CDR3 loop spans 18 amino acids. Germline CDR1 reads SGHNT; CDR2 reads YYREEE (reference sequence). V shed 3 bases and J 4 bases; nucleotides not matched to a gene: 9.

The chain has TRBV24-1 and TRBJ1-4; 7 bases are a match to TRBD1. CDR3 size: 16 residues. The germline CDR1 and CDR2 sequences are KGHDR and SFDVKD. J was trimmed by 8 bases and V by 3 bases; bases with no gene match: 11. For the CDR3, the DNA is TGTGCCACCAGTGATCCTACAGGGGAGGAAGGGGAAAAACTGTTTTTT. Encoded protein: CATSDPTGEEGEKLFF.

This sequence joins TRBV11-2 and TRBJ1-2; a weak D match, TRBD1 (5 bases). The CDR3 runs to 15 residues. Trimming took 1 base from V and 8 from J, leaving 17 bases between them. Germline CDR1 is SGHAT and CDR2 is FQNNGV. The CDR3 loop is CASSLVGGQGNGYTF. CDR3 in DNA: TGTGCCAGCAGCTTAGTGGGAGGGCAGGGAAACGGCTACACCTTC.

In nucleotides, the CDR3 is TGTGCCAGCAGTTTAAGACAGGGCAGCTCTGGGGCCAACGTCCTGACTTTC. Translation gives CASSLRQGSSGANVLTF. This sequence joins TRBV28 and TRBJ2-6; 7 bases fit TRBD1. The germline V gene has CDR1 MDHEN and CDR2 SYDVKM. The V gene end was trimmed by 2 bases and the J gene end by 0 bases; junction bases not matched to a gene: 4. This CDR3 is built from 17 residues.

This chain uses TRBV4-2 with TRBJ2-7, with TRBD1 matching over 12 bases. This CDR3 is 17 amino acids long. Germline CDR1 is LGHNA and CDR2 is YNFKEQ. J was trimmed by 4 bases and V by 2 bases; bases with no gene match: 9. The CDR3 DNA is TGTGCCAGCAGCCAACCACGGGGGACAGGGGGCTCTTACGAGCAGTACTTC. Amino acid sequence: CASSQPRGTGGSYEQYF.

This sequence joins TRBV28 and TRBJ2-1; the match to TRBD1 covers 9 bases. V lost 10 bases and J lost 3; bases outside the gene matches: 7. The germline V gene has CDR1 MDHEN and CDR2 SYDVKM. The CDR3 has 14 amino acids. The CDR3 DNA follows: TGTGCCACCACGACAGGGGGACTCTACAATGAGCAGTTCTTC. Amino acids: CATTTGGLYNEQFF.

The chain couples TRBV5-8 to TRBJ1-3; no clear D gene. Germline V lookup: CDR1 SGHTS, CDR2 YDEGEE. This CDR3 region has 17 residues. V lost 4 bases and J 0 bases, leaving 17 bases between the germline ends. CDR3 loop: CASSLLRYLTSGNTIYF. The CDR3 DNA follows: TGTGCCAGCAGCCTTCTCAGGTACCTGACCTCTGGAAACACCATATATTTT.

The V call is TRBV28, the J call TRBJ2-1; 8 bases line up with TRBD1. J was trimmed by 7 bases and V by 3 bases; bases with no gene match: 5. This CDR3 is built from 14 residues. The germline gives CDR1 MDHEN, CDR2 SYDVKM. CDR3 bases: TGTGCCAGCAGTTTGCAGGGGGCTCGTAATGAGCAGTTCTTC. Amino acids: CASSLQGARNEQFF.

The chain has TRBV29-1 and TRBJ2-1; 7 bases are a match to TRBD1. Germline CDR1 is SQVTM and CDR2 is ANQGSEA. J lost 7 bases, V lost 5 bases, and 8 bases had no gene match. This CDR3 has 13 residues. The CDR3 DNA sequence: TGCAGCGTTCTGGGACAGATCGGGAATGAGCAGTTCTTC. Translation gives CSVLGQIGNEQFF.

This rearrangement joins TRBV5-1 to TRBJ2-1; TRBD1 is a possible D gene (5 bases). This CDR3 spans 14 amino acids. The germline V and J ends were trimmed by 0 bases and 3 bases, with 7 bases remaining between them. Germline CDR1 reads SGHRS; CDR2 reads YFSETQ. As DNA, the CDR3 is TGCGCCAGCAGCTTGGACAGGCGCTACAATGAGCAGTTCTTC. As protein: CASSLDRRYNEQFF.

J is TRBJ2-6 and V is TRBV10-1; 14 bases are a match to TRBD2. After removal of 8 bases from V and 3 bases from J, the junction contained 15 bases not matched to a gene. CDR1 is WNHNN and CDR2 is SYGVQD in the germline V gene (reference sequence). The CDR3 runs 20 residues. CDR3 in DNA: TGCGCCAGCTTAAGAGACGGACTAGCGGGAGGTGAAGGTGGGGCCAACGTCCTGACTTTC. Amino acids: CASLRDGLAGGEGGANVLTF.

Concerning this clone: The junction departs from the called germline gene at one end, perhaps through a read error. V and J are TRBV25-1 and TRBJ2-7; 7 nucleotides align to TRBD2. Germline V CDR1 and CDR2: MGHDK, SYGVNS. The CDR3 is 14 amino acids. The CDR3: CASRIAGASHEQYF. DNA for the CDR3: TGTGCCAGCAGAATAGCGGGTGCCTCCCACGAGCAGTACTTC.

V usage is TRBV2 and J usage is TRBJ2-5, with 15 bases aligning to TRBD2. V shed 6 bases, J shed 5 bases, and the junction held 10 bases outside the gene matches. CDR3 length: 17 amino acids. CDR1 and CDR2 from the germline V gene are SNHLY and FYNNEI. The CDR3 coding sequence is TGTGCCAGCAGACACAGGACTAGCGGGGGGGCCTGGGAGACCCAGTACTTC. Translating it yields CASRHRTSGGAWETQYF.

This clone has more than one count but fewer than ten. V gene TRBV2 combines with J gene TRBJ1-5; D is perhaps TRBD1 (5 bases). The CDR3 loop spans 13 amino acids. The germline CDR1 and CDR2 sequences are SNHLY and FYNNEI. The V and J ends lost 6 bases and 2 bases respectively, with 8 bases between them. The CDR3 DNA is TGTGCCAGCAGCATACAGGGCAATCAGCCCCAGCATTTT. This translates into CASSIQGNQPQHF.